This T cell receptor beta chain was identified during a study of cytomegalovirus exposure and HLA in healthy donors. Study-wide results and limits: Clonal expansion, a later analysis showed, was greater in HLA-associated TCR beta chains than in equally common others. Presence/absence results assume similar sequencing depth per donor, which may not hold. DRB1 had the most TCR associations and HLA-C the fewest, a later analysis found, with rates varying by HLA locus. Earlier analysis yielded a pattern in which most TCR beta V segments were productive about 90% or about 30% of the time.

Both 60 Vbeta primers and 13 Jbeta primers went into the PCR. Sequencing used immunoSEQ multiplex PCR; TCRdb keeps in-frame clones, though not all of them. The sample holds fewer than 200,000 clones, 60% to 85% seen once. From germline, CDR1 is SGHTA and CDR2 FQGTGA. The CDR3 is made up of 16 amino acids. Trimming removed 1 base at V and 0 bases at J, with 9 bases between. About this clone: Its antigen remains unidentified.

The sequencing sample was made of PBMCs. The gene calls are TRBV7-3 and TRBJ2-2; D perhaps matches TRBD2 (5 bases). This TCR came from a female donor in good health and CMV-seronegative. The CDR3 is CASSLKRTSNTGELFF. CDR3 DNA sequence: TGTGCCAGCAGCTTAAAGCGGACTTCGAACACCGGGGAGCTGTTTTTT.